The 23 T cell receptor beta chains below were found in one sample sequenced in a study of blood T cell repertoires in COVID-19. Method: immunoSEQ multiplex PCR; TCRdb's copy keeps in-frame clones and lacks some. The sample lists approximately 670,000 clones, 70% to 90% occurring once. Sequencing input: peripheral blood. These receptors all stem from a woman between 18 and 30 years old with acute or convalescent COVID-19.

The V and J genes are TRBV28 and TRBJ1-4; 10 nucleotides agree with TRBD1. J was trimmed by 8 bases and V by 7 bases; bases with no gene match: 19. Germline values: CDR1 MDHEN, CDR2 SYDVKM. The CDR3 contains 18 residues. Here the CDR3 DNA reads TGTGCCAGCACCCCGCCGGGACAGGGGAATTGGATGGGGGAAAAACTGTTTTTT. Residues: CASTPPGQGNWMGEKLFF.

This chain links TRBV30 with TRBJ1-2; D is uncertain. The CDR3 loop spans 14 amino acids. Trimming removed 5 bases from V and 0 bases from J, with 13 bases in between. CDR1 and CDR2 (germline): GTSNPN, SVGIG (reference sequence). CDR3 residues: CAWSDQAPNYGYTF. CDR3 in DNA: TGTGCCTGGTCTGACCAGGCCCCTAACTATGGCTACACCTTC. The entire variable domain, with the rest obtained from reference TRBV30 and TRBJ1-2, is as follows: SQTIHQWPATLVQPVGSPLSLECTVEGTSNPNLYWYRQAAGRGLQLLFYSVGIGQISSEVPQNLSASRPQDRQFILSSKKLLLSDSGFYLCAWSDQAPNYGYTFGSGTRLTVV.

The chain carries TRBV5-1 and TRBJ2-7; D uncertain. Germline CDR1 is SGHRS and CDR2 is YFSETQ. This CDR3 contains 12 residues. Trimming removed 3 bases at V and 6 bases at J, with 10 bases between. The DNA of the CDR3 is TGCGCCAGCAGCTCAACTCCCGTCGAGCAGTACTTC. Translation gives CASSSTPVEQYF.

The gene calls are TRBV19 and TRBJ2-1; 9 positions match TRBD2. This CDR3 is 17 amino acids long. Germline CDR1 and CDR2: LNHDA and SQIVND (reference sequence). V was clipped by 0 bases and J by 3 bases; unmatched bases: 6. The CDR3 DNA is TGTGCCAGTAGTATAGATATTGTTAGCGGGGGCTACAATGAGCAGTTCTTC. It yields the protein CASSIDIVSGGYNEQFF.

The rearrangement links TRBV29-1 to TRBJ2-7; weak D call: TRBD1 (5 bases). The CDR3 sequence is 15 residues long. Trimming cost V 4 bases and J 5 bases, with 21 bases left between them. The germline CDR1 and CDR2 sequences are SQVTM and ANQGSEA. The CDR3 reads CSVGRNRRRSDEQYF. DNA for the CDR3: TGCAGCGTTGGCCGAAACAGGAGAAGGTCGGACGAGCAGTACTTC.

The J gene is TRBJ1-6, the V gene TRBV21-1; no check of the table's D call, TRBD1, against the DNA was made. TRBV21-1 represents a pseudogene. The CDR3 runs 18 residues. The CDR3 is CASSKGPDRSLGRKPLHF. CDR3 coding DNA: TGTGCCAGCAGCAAAGGTCCGGACAGGTCCCTGGGGCGGAAACCCCTCCACTTT.

This chain links TRBV13 with TRBJ2-1; 15 positions match TRBD2. The germline V gene encodes CDR1 PRHDT and CDR2 FYEKMQ (reference sequence). The CDR3 totals 17 residues. The trim removed 0 bases at V and 10 bases at J, leaving 7 bases unmatched. Here the CDR3 reads CASSLGPGLAGGGEQFF. The CDR3 DNA is TGTGCCAGCAGCTTAGGTCCGGGACTAGCGGGGGGTGGAGAGCAGTTCTTC.

This chain uses TRBV7-2 with TRBJ2-1; 9 nucleotides agree with TRBD2. Germline V gives CDR1 SGHTA, CDR2 FQGNSA. Trimming removed 0 bases from V and 4 bases from J; junction bases left unmatched: 4. This CDR3 is built from 16 residues. In DNA form, the CDR3 reads TGTGCCAGCAGCTTAGCGCTGGGACTAGCATACAATGAGCAGTTCTTC. Translated: CASSLALGLAYNEQFF.

This rearrangement joins TRBV5-4 to TRBJ1-2, with D possibly TRBD1 on 6 matching bases. Germline V gene data show CDR1 as SGHNT and CDR2 as YYREEE (reference sequence). This CDR3 comprises 17 residues. The V end lost 2 bases, the J end lost 3 bases, and 20 bases lay between the germline ends. DNA for the CDR3: TGTGCCAGCAGCTTAAGGGGGTATCTACCTCTCCACTATGGCTACACCTTC. The encoded protein is CASSLRGYLPLHYGYTF.

The chain joins TRBV12-5 to TRBJ1-5; D gene ambiguous. Deletions cut 7 bases from V and 2 bases from J, with 12 bases between. This CDR3 region has 14 residues. Germline V gives CDR1 LGHNT, CDR2 FRNRAP. CDR3 DNA sequence: TGTGCTAGTGTGGGAGTACGCGGCAATCAGCCCCAGCATTTT. Translated, it gives CASVGVRGNQPQHF.

The J gene is TRBJ2-1, the V gene TRBV5-6; TRBD2 might be the D (5 bases). Trimming left V 2 bases short and J 0 bases short, with 12 bases between. This CDR3 has 16 residues. Germline V gene sequence: CDR1 SGHDT, CDR2 YYEEEE. CDR3 residues: CASSFYGDSSYNEQFF. In DNA form, the CDR3 reads TGTGCCAGCAGCTTCTACGGGGATAGCTCCTACAATGAGCAGTTCTTC. The full variable domain, its missing parts supplied by reference TRBV5-6 and TRBJ2-1, is DAGVTQSPTHLIKTRGQQVTLRCSPKSGHDTVSWYQQALGQGPQFIFQYYEEEERQRGNFPDRFSGHQFPNYSSELNVNALLLGDSALYLCASSFYGDSSYNEQFFGPGTRLTVL.

The chain recombines TRBV7-8 with TRBJ2-3; 9 positions agree with TRBD1. The CDR3 is 18 amino acids. The germline V gene encodes CDR1 SGHVS and CDR2 FQNEAQ. The junction had 14 bases not matched to a gene; V was cut back by 1 base and J by 6 bases. CDR3 sequence: CASSLVGTGFPARDTQYF. The CDR3 DNA sequence: TGTGCCAGCAGCTTAGTCGGGACAGGGTTCCCCGCTAGGGATACGCAGTATTTT.

The chain is built from TRBV4-1 and TRBJ1-6, with D perhaps matching TRBD1 (6 bases). CDR3 length: 15 amino acids. V was pared by 4 bases and J by 5 bases, with 12 bases between. CDR1 and CDR2 from the germline V gene are MGHRA and YSYEKL. The CDR3 is CASSPAGGHNSPLHF. The DNA for the CDR3 is TGCGCCAGCAGCCCGGCGGGGGGGCATAATTCACCCCTCCACTTT.

This chain uses TRBV27 with TRBJ1-3; 7 bases fit TRBD1. The germline V gene has CDR1 MNHEY and CDR2 SMNVEV (reference sequence). J lost 6 bases, V lost 5 bases, and 4 bases had no gene match. The CDR3 consists of 13 residues. CDR3 nucleotide sequence: TGTGCCAGCAGTCCTACAGGGGCAAACACCATATATTTT. Translation: CASSPTGANTIYF.

This sequence joins TRBV7-2 and TRBJ1-2; D unclear. From germline, CDR1 is SGHTA and CDR2 FQGNSA. This CDR3 has 14 residues. Trimming removed 7 bases at V and 4 bases at J, with 16 bases between. CDR3 amino acids: CASTFTGEGYGYTF. CDR3 coding DNA: TGTGCCAGCACCTTCACGGGTGAGGGCTATGGCTACACCTTC.

This sequence joins TRBV5-1 and TRBJ2-7, with 10 bases that match TRBD1. CDR1 and CDR2 (germline): SGHRS, YFSETQ. J was trimmed by 7 bases and V by 0 bases; bases with no gene match: 4. The CDR3 extends over 14 amino acids. The CDR3 nucleotides read TGCGCCAGCAGCTTGGGACAGGGGGCGGTGGAGCAGTACTTC. Translating gives CASSLGQGAVEQYF.

The rearrangement joins TRBV9 to TRBJ1-2; D ambiguous. The V end was cut by 6 bases, the J end by 2 bases, with 11 bases between. The CDR3 loop spans 13 amino acids. The germline V gene encodes CDR1 SGDLS and CDR2 YYNGEE. Written as DNA, the CDR3 is TGTGCCAGCACCCCACGGGGAAACTATGGCTACACCTTC. Amino acid sequence: CASTPRGNYGYTF.

The chain combines TRBV6-5 with TRBJ1-1, with D perhaps TRBD1 (5 bases). Germline values: CDR1 MNHEY, CDR2 SVGAGI. V was pared by 4 bases and J by 1 base, with 13 bases between. The CDR3 contains 15 residues. This chain's CDR3 is CASSSLRGSNTEAFF. The CDR3 DNA reads TGTGCCAGCAGTTCCCTTAGGGGTTCGAACACTGAAGCTTTCTTT.

The J gene is TRBJ2-7, the V gene TRBV9, with 8 bases aligning to TRBD2. From germline, CDR1 is SGDLS and CDR2 YYNGEE. There are 15 residues in the CDR3. Germline trimming cut 3 bases from V and 7 bases from J; bases unmatched to any gene: 12. The CDR3 reads CASSAGGDSLGEQYF. CDR3 nucleotides: TGTGCCAGCAGCGCGGGGGGGGACTCTCTGGGAGAGCAGTACTTC.

This sequence joins TRBV6-5 and TRBJ2-3; 7 bases are shared with TRBD2. V shed 6 bases, J shed 4 bases, and the junction held 10 bases outside the gene matches. The CDR3 covers 15 residues. Per germline, CDR1 MNHEY and CDR2 SVGAGI. CDR3 bases: TGTGCCAGCAGGGCCCAGCGGGGTAGTGCAGATACGCAGTATTTT. It is translated as CASRAQRGSADTQYF.

The chain carries TRBV5-1 and TRBJ1-2; no clear D gene. V was shortened by 0 bases and J by 7 bases, with 4 bases between the two germline ends. From germline, CDR1 is SGHRS and CDR2 YFSETQ. This CDR3 spans 11 amino acids. In nucleotides, the CDR3 is TGCGCCAGCAGCTTGGGAGTTGGCTACACCTTC. This codes for CASSLGVGYTF.

This chain joins TRBV27 and TRBJ1-5; the match to TRBD1 covers 8 bases. The CDR3 extends over 16 amino acids. The germline V gene encodes CDR1 MNHEY and CDR2 SMNVEV (reference sequence). The junction had 12 bases not matched to a gene; V was cut back by 5 bases and J by 6 bases. CDR3 in DNA: TGTGCCAGCAGTCCCTCCCCATCAGGGGGCTTTCAGCCCCAGCATTTT. This translates into CASSPSPSGGFQPQHF.

The genes are TRBV9 and TRBJ1-3; a weak D match, TRBD1 (5 bases). Trimming removed 3 bases from V and 0 bases from J, with 7 bases in between. Germline CDR1 and CDR2: SGDLS and YYNGEE. The CDR3 has 14 amino acids. CDR3 sequence: CASSGQFSGNTIYF. The CDR3 DNA reads as TGTGCCAGCAGCGGACAGTTCTCTGGAAACACCATATATTTT.